The source of this T cell receptor beta chain is a study of blood T cell repertoires in COVID-19. Measured with immunoSEQ multiplex PCR; TCRdb has only the in-frame clones, and not every one. The repertoire includes around 80,000 clones, 60% to 75% of them detected once, and less than 7.5% sits in the top ten. Germline CDR1 MNHNS, CDR2 SASEGT. CDR3 length: 15 amino acids. The J segment lost 3 bases and the V segment lost 3 bases, leaving 7 bases of the junction unmatched. The J gene is TRBJ2-7, the V gene TRBV6-1; TRBD1 agrees at 8 bases. Material: peripheral blood. This receptor was taken from a man aged 50 to 59 with active or convalescent COVID-19. The CDR3 nucleotides are TGTGCCAGCAGTGATTCCGGGACAGGTCTCTACGAGCAGTACTTC. As protein: CASSDSGTGLYEQYF.